The following is a T cell receptor (beta chain) sequence with its context. Since a far larger clone is one base different, this is likely a read error. Using immunoSEQ multiplex PCR, the repertoire was profiled, and TCRdb retains in-frame clones only, with some absent. In the table there are about 7,000 clones, roughly 30% of which are singletons. The source of the sample is a study of graft-versus-host responses after intestinal transplantation. Looking at the study overall: Isolated intestinal, liver-intestinal, or multivisceral transplants had been given to the recipients.

The CDR3 is 14 amino acids. Germline V gene sequence: CDR1 SGHTA, CDR2 FQGNSA. The J segment lost 4 bases and the V segment lost 1 base, leaving 3 bases of the junction unmatched. CFSE-labeled responder cells (approximately 200,000) were plated with approximately 200,000 irradiated, violet-dye-labeled stimulator cells. Researchers sorted proliferating CFSE-low CD3+CD4+ and CD3+CD8+ responders once the reaction had finished. The receptor comes from a human patient who was an organ donor for intestinal transplantation. The gene calls are TRBV7-2 and TRBJ2-7; 8 bases line up with TRBD2. Sequenced here: alloreactive CD8+ T cells from a mixed lymphocyte reaction culture, sampled before transplantation. The subset is: CFSE-low proliferating T cells sorted from roughly 6-day pre-transplant mixed lymphocyte reaction (GvH or HvG direction). This CDR3 is CASSLGGGGYEQYF. CDR3 bases: TGTGCCAGCAGCTTAGGTGGCGGGGGGTACGAGCAGTACTTC.